The clone carrying this TCR beta chain occurred a few times. V was clipped by 3 bases and J by 7 bases, with 13 bases between them. The germline CDR1 and CDR2 sequences are DFQATT and SNEGSKA (reference sequence). CDR3 length: 13 residues. The data originate from a study of T-cell memory formation after mild COVID-19. Study as a whole: Largely donor-specific sequence clusters came from two donors.

Each CDR3 protein gets one entry after TCRdb re-called the 5' RACE reads with MiXCR. Seen here are about 170,000 distinct CDR3 sequences, 10% to 15% observed once, and the top ten hold 2.5% to 3.5%. The chain joins TRBV20-1 to TRBJ1-5; D perhaps matches TRBD1 (5 bases). This TCR derives from a man aged 18 to 30 who had mild COVID-19 (a few samples of this study predate the infection). Cell type and time point are not known. Source material: PBMCs or a T cell subset sorted from them (not recorded which). CDR3 sequence (DNA): TGCAGTGCTAGTCGTTTAGGGGTCCAGCCCCAGCATTTT. Protein product: CSASRLGVQPQHF.